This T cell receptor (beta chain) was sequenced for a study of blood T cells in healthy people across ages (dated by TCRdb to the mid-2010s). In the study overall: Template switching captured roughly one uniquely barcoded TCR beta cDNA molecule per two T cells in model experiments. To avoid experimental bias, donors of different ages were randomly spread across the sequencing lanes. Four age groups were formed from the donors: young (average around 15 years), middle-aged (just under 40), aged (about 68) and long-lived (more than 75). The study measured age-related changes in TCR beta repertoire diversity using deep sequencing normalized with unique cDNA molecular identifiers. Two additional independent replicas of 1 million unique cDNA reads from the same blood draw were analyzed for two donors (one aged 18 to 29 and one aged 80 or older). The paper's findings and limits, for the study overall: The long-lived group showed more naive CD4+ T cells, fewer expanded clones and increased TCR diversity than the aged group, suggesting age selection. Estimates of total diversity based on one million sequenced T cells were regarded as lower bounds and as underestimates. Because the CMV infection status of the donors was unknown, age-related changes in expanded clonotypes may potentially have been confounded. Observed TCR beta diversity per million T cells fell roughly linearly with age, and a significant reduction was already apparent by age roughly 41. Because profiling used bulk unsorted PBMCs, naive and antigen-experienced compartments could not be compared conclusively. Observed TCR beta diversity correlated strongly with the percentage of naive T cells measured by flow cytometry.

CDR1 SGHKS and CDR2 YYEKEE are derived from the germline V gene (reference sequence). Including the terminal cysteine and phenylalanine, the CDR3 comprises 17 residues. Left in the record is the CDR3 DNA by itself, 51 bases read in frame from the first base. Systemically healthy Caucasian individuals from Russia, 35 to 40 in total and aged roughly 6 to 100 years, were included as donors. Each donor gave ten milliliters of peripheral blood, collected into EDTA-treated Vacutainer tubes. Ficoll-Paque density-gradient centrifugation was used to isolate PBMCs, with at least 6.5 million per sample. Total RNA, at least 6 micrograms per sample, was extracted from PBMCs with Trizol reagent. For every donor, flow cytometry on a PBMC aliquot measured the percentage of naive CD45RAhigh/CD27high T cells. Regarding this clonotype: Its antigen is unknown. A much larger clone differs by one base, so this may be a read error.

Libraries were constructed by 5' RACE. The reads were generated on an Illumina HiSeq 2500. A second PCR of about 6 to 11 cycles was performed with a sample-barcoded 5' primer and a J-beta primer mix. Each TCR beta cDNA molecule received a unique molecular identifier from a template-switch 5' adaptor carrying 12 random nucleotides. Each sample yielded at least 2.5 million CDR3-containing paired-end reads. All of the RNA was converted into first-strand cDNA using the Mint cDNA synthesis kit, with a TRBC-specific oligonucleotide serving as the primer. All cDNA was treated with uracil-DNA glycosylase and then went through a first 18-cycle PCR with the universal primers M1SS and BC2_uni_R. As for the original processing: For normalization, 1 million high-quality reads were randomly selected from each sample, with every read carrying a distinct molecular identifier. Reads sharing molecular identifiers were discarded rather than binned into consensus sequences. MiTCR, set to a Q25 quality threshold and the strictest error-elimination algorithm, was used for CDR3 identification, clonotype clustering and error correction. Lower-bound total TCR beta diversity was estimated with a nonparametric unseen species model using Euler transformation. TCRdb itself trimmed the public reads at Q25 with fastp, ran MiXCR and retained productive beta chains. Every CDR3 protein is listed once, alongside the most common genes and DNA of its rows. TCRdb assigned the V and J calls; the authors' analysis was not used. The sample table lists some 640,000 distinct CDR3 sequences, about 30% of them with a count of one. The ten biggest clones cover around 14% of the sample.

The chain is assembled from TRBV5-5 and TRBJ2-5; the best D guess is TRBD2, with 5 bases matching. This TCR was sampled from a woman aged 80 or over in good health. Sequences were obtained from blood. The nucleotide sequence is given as TGTGCCGGCAGCTTGGTACCCCGGGGAAATATCCAAGAGACCCAGTACTTC. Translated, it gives CAGSLVPRGNIQETQYF. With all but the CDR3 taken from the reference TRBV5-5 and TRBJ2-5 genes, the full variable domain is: DAGVTQSPTHLIKTRGQQVTLRCSPISGHKSVSWYQQVLGQGPQFIFQYYEKEERGRGNFPDRFSARQFPNYSSELNVNALLLGDSALYLCAGSLVPRGNIQETQYFGPGTRLLVL.